These 8 T cell receptor beta chains were all obtained from the same sample, sequenced in a study of blood T cell repertoires in COVID-19. Some clones are missing from TCRdb's copy, which holds only in-frame ones; the method was immunoSEQ multiplex PCR. The sample lists 250,000 or so clones, around four fifths occurring once. Sequencing was performed on peripheral blood. The receptors derive from a woman aged 55 to 70 with active or convalescent COVID-19.

The V and J genes are TRBV7-9 and TRBJ2-1, with D possibly matching TRBD1 (6 bases). Germline V gives CDR1 SEHNR, CDR2 FQNEAQ (reference sequence). Trimming pared 0 bases from V and 6 bases from J, leaving 9 bases between. The CDR3 is 14 residues long. CDR3 nucleotides: TGTGCCAGCAGCTTAGCGGGGGCGATCAATGAGCAGTTCTTC. Residues: CASSLAGAINEQFF.

The CDR3 loop reads CAWSVSQRGIFEQYF. The CDR3 DNA follows: TGTGCCTGGAGTGTTTCCCAGCGGGGGATCTTCGAGCAGTACTTC. The chain recombines TRBV30 with TRBJ2-7, with 8 nucleotides matching TRBD2. Germline V gives CDR1 GTSNPN, CDR2 SVGIG (reference sequence). The CDR3 runs 15 residues. The ends lost 0 bases at V and 6 bases at J; junction bases unmatched: 10.

The rearrangement joins TRBV2 to TRBJ2-7; 10 positions match TRBD2. Trimming cost V 6 bases and J 3 bases; bases outside gene matches: 5. This CDR3 is 14 amino acids long. Per the germline V gene, CDR1 is SNHLY and CDR2 is FYNNEI. In DNA form, the CDR3 reads TGTGCCAGCAGAATACTAGCGGGAATCTACGAGCAGTACTTC. Residues: CASRILAGIYEQYF.

J is TRBJ2-5 and V is TRBV20-1; 7 bases are a match to TRBD2. Germline V CDR1 and CDR2: DFQATT, SNEGSKA (reference sequence). V dropped 3 bases and J dropped 3; count of bases not matched to a gene: 4. The CDR3 runs 13 residues. The CDR3 spells CSASVAGEETQYF. CDR3 DNA sequence: TGCAGTGCTAGTGTGGCGGGAGAAGAGACCCAGTACTTC.

This chain connects TRBV28 to TRBJ2-5, with 10 bases aligning to TRBD2. Per the germline V gene, CDR1 is MDHEN and CDR2 is SYDVKM. V was pared by 5 bases and J by 5 bases, with 8 bases of the junction left unmatched. This CDR3 is built from 15 residues. CDR3 protein: CASSLAGASGETQYF. CDR3 in DNA: TGTGCCAGCAGTCTAGCGGGAGCTAGCGGGGAGACCCAGTACTTC.

V usage is TRBV3-1 (or the pseudogene TRBV3-2) and J usage is TRBJ2-5, with D possibly being TRBD1 (5 bases). CDR1 and CDR2 (germline): LGHDT, YNNKEL (reference sequence). The length of the CDR3 is 17 residues. Trimming removed 0 bases at V and 2 bases at J, with 16 bases between. CDR3 sequence reads: CASSQDSSLGHQETQYF. In nucleotides, the CDR3 is TGTGCCAGCAGCCAAGATTCTTCCCTGGGGCATCAAGAGACCCAGTACTTC.

This clone turned up a few times. The chain is built from TRBV30 and TRBJ1-4, with 7 bases aligning to TRBD1. The germline CDR1 and CDR2 sequences are GTSNPN and SVGIG (reference sequence). V lost 2 bases and J lost 11; bases outside the gene matches: 11. The CDR3 has 14 residues. The DNA of the CDR3 is TGTGCCTGGAGTAGGGGACAGACTCCGTGGAAACTGTTTTTT. Protein sequence: CAWSRGQTPWKLFF.

V and J are TRBV6-1 and TRBJ2-3; the match to TRBD2 covers 8 bases. CDR3 length: 16 amino acids. The J segment lost 0 bases and the V segment lost 3 bases, leaving 5 bases of the junction unmatched. Germline V gives CDR1 MNHNS, CDR2 SASEGT. CDR3 amino acids: CASSDWASGSTDTQYF. The CDR3 DNA reads TGTGCCAGCAGTGATTGGGCTAGCGGGAGCACAGATACGCAGTATTTT.